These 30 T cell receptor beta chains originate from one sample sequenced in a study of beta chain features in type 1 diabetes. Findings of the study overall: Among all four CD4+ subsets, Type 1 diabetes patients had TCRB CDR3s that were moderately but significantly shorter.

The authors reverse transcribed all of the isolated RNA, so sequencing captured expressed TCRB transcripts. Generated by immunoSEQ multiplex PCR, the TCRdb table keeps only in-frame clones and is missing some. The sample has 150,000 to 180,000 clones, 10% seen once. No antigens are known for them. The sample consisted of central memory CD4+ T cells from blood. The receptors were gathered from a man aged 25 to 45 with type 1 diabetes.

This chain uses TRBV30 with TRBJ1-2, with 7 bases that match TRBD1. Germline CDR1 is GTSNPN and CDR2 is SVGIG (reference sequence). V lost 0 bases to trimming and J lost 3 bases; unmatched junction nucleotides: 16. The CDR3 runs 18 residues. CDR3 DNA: TGTGCCTGGAGTGTACCCTGGCCTCGACGAGACAGGGACTATGGCTACACCTTC. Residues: CAWSVPWPRRDRDYGYTF.

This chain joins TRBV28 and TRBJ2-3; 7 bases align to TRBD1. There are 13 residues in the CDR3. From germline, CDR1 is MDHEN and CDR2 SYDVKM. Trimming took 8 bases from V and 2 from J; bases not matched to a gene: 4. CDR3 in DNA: TGTGCCAGCTACAGGGGACCCACAGATACGCAGTATTTT. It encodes CASYRGPTDTQYF.

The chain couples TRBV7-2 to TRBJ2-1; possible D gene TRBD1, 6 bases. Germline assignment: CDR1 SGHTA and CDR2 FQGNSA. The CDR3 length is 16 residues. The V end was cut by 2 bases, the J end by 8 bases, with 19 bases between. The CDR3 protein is CASSLQGSLPGDEQFF. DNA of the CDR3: TGTGCCAGCAGCTTACAGGGGTCACTCCCTGGGGATGAGCAGTTCTTC. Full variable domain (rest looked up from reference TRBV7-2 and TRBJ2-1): GAGVSQSPSNKVTEKGKDVELRCDPISGHTALYWYRQSLGQGLEFLIYFQGNSAPDKSGLPSDRFSAERTGGSVSTLTIQRTQQEDSAVYLCASSLQGSLPGDEQFFGPGTRLTVL.

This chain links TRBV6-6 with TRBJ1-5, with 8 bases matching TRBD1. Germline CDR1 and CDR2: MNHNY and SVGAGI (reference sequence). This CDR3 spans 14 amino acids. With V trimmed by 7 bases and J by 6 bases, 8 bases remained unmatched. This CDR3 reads CASTIGQGPQPQHF. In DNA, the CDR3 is TGTGCCAGCACCATTGGACAGGGCCCTCAGCCCCAGCATTTT.

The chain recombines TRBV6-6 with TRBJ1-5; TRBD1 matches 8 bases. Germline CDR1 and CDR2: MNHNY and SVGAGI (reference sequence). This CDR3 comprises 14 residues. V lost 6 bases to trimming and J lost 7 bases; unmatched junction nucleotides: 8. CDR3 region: CASRGQGRAQPQHF. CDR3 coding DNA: TGTGCCAGCAGAGGACAGGGCAGGGCACAGCCCCAGCATTTT.

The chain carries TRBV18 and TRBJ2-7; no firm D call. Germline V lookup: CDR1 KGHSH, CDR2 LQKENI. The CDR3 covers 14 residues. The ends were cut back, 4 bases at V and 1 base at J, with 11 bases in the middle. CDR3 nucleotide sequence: TGTGCCAGCTCACTCCTGCACCAGTCCTACGAGCAGTACTTC. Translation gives CASSLLHQSYEQYF.

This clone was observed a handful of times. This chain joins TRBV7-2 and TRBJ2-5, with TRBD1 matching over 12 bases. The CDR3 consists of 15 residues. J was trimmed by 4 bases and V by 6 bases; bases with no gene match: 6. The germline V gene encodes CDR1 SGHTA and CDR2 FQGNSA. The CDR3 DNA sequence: TGTGCCAGCAGTATCGGGACAGGGGGCTTAGAGACCCAGTACTTC. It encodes CASSIGTGGLETQYF.

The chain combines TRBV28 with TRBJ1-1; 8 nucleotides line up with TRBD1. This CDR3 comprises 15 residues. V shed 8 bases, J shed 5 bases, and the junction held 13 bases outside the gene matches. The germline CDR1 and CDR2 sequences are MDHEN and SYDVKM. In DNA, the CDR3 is TGTGCCAGCTTAGAAGACAGGGGCTTACGAACTGAAGCTTTCTTT. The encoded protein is CASLEDRGLRTEAFF.

The CDR3: CASSYSGRARETQYF. The CDR3 coding sequence is TGTGCCAGCAGTTACTCCGGGAGGGCCCGGGAGACCCAGTACTTC. The chain is built from TRBV6-5 and TRBJ2-5; TRBD2 agrees at 8 bases. This CDR3 is 15 amino acids long. The germline V gene has CDR1 MNHEY and CDR2 SVGAGI. The junction had 5 bases not matched to a gene; V was cut back by 0 bases and J by 5 bases.

The CDR3 reads CAWSVREAETQYF. CDR3 sequence (DNA): TGTGCCTGGAGTGTACGGGAGGCGGAGACCCAGTACTTC. The chain employs TRBV30 and TRBJ2-5; 7 bases fit TRBD2. Per the germline V gene, CDR1 is GTSNPN and CDR2 is SVGIG (reference sequence). V shed 0 bases and J 5 bases; nucleotides not matched to a gene: 3. The length of the CDR3 is 13 residues.

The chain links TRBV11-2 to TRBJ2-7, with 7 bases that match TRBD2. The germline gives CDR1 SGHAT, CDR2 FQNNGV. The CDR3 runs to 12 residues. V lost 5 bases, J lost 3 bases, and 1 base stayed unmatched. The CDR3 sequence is CASSQRGYEQYF. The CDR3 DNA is TGTGCCAGCAGCCAGCGGGGCTACGAGCAGTACTTC.

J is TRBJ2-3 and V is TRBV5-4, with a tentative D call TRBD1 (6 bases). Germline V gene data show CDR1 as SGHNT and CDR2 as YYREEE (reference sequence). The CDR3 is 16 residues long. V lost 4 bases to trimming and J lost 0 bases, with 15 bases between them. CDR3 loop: CASSPGQPSSTDTQYF. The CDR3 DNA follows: TGTGCCAGCAGCCCTGGACAGCCGTCTAGCACAGATACGCAGTATTTT.

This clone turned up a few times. The DNA for the CDR3 is TGTGCCAGCAGTAGAGGGAGGAGCTCCTACAATGAGCAGTTCTTC. This codes for CASSRGRSSYNEQFF. V gene TRBV7-2 combines with J gene TRBJ2-1; weak D call: TRBD2 (6 bases). Deletions cut 6 bases from V and 0 bases from J, with 12 bases between. Germline V CDR1 and CDR2: SGHTA, FQGNSA. The CDR3 covers 15 residues.

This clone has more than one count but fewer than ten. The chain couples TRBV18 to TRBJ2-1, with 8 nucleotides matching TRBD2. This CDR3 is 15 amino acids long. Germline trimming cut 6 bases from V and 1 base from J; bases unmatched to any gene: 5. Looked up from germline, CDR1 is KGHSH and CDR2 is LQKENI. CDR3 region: CASSLLAGSYNEQFF. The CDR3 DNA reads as TGTGCCAGCTCGCTTCTAGCGGGTTCCTACAATGAGCAGTTCTTC.

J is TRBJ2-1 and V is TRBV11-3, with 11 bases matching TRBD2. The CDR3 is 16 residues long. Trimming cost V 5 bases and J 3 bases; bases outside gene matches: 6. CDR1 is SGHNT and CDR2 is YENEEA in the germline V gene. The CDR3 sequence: CASSPTGTSGYNEQFF. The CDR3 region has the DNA TGTGCCAGCAGCCCTACCGGGACTAGCGGCTACAATGAGCAGTTCTTC.

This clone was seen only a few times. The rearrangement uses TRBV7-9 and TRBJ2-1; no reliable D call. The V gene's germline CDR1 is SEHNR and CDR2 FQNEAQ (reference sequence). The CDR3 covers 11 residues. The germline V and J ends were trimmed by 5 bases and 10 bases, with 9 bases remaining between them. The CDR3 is CASSRATEQFF. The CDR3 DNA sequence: TGTGCCAGCAGCCGAGCCACGGAGCAGTTCTTC.

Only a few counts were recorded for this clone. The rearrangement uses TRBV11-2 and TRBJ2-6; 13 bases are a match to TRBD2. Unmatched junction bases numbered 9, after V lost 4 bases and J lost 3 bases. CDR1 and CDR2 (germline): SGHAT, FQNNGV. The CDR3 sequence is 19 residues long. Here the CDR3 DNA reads TGTGCCAGCAGCTCCCGGGGGACTAGCGGGATATATGGGGCCAACGTCCTGACTTTC. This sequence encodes CASSSRGTSGIYGANVLTF. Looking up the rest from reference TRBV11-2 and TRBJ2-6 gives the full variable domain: EAGVAQSPRYKIIEKRQSVAFWCNPISGHATLYWYQQILGQGPKLLIQFQNNGVVDDSQLPKDRFSAERLKGVDSTLKIQPAKLEDSAVYLCASSSRGTSGIYGANVLTFGAGSRLTVL.

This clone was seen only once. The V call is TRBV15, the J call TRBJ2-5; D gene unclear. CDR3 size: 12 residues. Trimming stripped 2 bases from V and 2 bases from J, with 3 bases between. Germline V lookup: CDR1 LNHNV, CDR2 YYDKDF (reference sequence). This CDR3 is CATSRYQETQYF. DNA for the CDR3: TGTGCCACCAGCAGATATCAAGAGACCCAGTACTTC.

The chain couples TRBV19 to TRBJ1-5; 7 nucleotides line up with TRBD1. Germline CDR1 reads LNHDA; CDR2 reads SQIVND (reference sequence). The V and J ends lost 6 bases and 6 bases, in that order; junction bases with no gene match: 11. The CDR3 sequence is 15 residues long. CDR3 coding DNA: TGTGCCAGTAGCCACACCTCAGGGGGAAGTCAGCCCCAGCATTTT. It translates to CASSHTSGGSQPQHF.

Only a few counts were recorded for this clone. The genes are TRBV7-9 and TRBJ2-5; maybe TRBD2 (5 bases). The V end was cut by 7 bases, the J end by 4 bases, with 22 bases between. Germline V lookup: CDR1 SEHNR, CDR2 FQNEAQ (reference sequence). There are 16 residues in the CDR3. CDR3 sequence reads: CASMMYPAVRLETQYF. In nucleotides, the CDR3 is TGTGCCAGCATGATGTATCCAGCGGTGCGCTTAGAGACCCAGTACTTC.

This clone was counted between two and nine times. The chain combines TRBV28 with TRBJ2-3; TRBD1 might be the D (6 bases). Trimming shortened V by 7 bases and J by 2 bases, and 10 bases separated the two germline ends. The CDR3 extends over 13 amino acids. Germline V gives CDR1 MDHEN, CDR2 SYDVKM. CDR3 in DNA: TGTGCCAGCAAGGGACACATCACAGATACGCAGTATTTT. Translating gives CASKGHITDTQYF.

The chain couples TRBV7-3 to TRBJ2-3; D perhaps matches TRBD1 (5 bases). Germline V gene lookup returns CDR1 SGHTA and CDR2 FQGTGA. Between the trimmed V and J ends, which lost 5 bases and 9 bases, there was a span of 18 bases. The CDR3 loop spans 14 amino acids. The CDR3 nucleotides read TGTGCCAGCAGCCAAGACCAGGGTTCAGGCACGCAGTATTTT. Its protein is CASSQDQGSGTQYF.

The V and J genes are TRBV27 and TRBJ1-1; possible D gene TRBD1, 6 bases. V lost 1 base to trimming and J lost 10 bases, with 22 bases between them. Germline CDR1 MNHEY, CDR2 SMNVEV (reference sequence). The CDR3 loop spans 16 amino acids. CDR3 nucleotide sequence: TGTGCCAGCAGTTTATACCCGAGACCAGGGGCGGGAGGAGCTTTCTTT. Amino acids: CASSLYPRPGAGGAFF.

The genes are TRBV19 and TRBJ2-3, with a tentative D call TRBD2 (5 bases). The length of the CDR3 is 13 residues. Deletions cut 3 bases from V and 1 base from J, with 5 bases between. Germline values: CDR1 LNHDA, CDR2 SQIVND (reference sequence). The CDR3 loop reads CASSMRGTDTQYF. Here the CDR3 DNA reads TGTGCCAGTAGTATGAGGGGCACAGATACGCAGTATTTT.

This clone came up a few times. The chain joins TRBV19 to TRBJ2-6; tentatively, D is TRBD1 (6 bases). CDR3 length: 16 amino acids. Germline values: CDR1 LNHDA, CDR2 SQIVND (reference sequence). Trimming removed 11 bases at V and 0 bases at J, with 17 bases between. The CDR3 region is CASAGVPNSGANVLTF. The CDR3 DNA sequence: TGTGCCTCAGCAGGGGTGCCTAACTCTGGGGCCAACGTCCTGACTTTC.

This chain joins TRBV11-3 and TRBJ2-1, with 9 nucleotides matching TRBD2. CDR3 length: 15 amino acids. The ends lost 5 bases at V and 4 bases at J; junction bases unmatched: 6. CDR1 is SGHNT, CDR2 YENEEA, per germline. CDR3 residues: CASSNSGSQYNEQFF. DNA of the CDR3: TGTGCCAGCAGCAATAGCGGGAGTCAGTACAATGAGCAGTTCTTC. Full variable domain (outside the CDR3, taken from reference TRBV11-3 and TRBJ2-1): EAGVVQSPRYKIIEKKQPVAFWCNPISGHNTLYWYLQNLGQGPELLIRYENEEAVDDSQLPKDRFSAERLKGVDSTLKIQPAELGDSAVYLCASSNSGSQYNEQFFGPGTRLTVL.

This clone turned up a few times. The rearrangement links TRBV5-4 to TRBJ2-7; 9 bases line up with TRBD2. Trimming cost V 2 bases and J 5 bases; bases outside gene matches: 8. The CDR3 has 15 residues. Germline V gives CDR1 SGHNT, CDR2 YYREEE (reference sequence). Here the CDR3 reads CASSFPSGMKDEQYF. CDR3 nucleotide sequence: TGTGCCAGCAGCTTTCCTAGCGGGATGAAGGACGAGCAGTACTTC.

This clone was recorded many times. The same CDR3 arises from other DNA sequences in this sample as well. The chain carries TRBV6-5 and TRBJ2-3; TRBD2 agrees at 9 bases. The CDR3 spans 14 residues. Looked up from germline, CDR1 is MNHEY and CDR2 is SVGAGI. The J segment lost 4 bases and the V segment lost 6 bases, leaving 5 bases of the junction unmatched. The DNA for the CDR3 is TGTGCCAGCAGACGATTAGCGGGAGCAGATACGCAGTATTTT. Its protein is CASRRLAGADTQYF.

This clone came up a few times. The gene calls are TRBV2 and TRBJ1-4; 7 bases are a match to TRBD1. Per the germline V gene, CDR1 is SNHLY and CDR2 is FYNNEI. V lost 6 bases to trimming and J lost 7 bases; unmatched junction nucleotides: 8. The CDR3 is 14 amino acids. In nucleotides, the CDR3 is TGTGCCAGCAGCTTAAGTGGGACAGCTGAAAAACTGTTTTTT. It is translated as CASSLSGTAEKLFF.

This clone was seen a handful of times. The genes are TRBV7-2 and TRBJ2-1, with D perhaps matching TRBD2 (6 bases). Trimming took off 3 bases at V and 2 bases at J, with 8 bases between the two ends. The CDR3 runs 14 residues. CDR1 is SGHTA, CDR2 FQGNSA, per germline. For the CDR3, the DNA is TGTGCCAGCAGCTTGAGGGAGGCCTACAATGAGCAGTTCTTC. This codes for CASSLREAYNEQFF.